What follows are 22 T cell receptor beta chains derived from one specimen sequenced in a study of regulatory T cells in long-lasting Graves disease (dated by TCRdb to about 2021). The library was obtained by multiplex PCR. The reads were generated on an Illumina HiSeq 4000. To build TCR beta libraries, CDR3 regions were amplified by Arm-PCR using iRepertoire HTBI primers. TCRdb reprocessing: public reads trimmed at Q25 with fastp, clones called with MiXCR, in-frame beta chains kept. One record per CDR3 amino acid sequence lists the most common genes and DNA. The sample contains around 450,000 distinct CDR3 sequences, around a fifth of them found a single time. More than 6% of the sample rests with the top ten. Reading the label with the study, this specimen's time point is: persistent/refractory GD, antithyroid drugs over 5 years with positive TRAb. For both TCR sequencing and RNA sequencing, RNA was extracted from PBMCs in TRIzol.

The material was peripheral blood mononuclear cells (PBMCs), obtained when the disease was refractory, from a patient treated with antithyroid drugs. The origin of the receptors is a female donor with Graves disease.

V is TRBV12-5 and J is TRBJ2-7; 10 nucleotides match TRBD1. V gave up 3 bases and J gave up 2 bases; unmatched junction bases: 4. The CDR3 is made up of 15 amino acids. Germline CDR1 and CDR2: LGHNT and FRNRAP. The CDR3 bases are TGTGCTAGTGGTTTTCCCGGGACAGGGGCCTACGAGCAGTACTTC. It encodes CASGFPGTGAYEQYF.

Turning to this clonotype: This clone may be a read error of a much larger clone one base away. The V and J genes are TRBV2 and TRBJ2-7; TRBD1 aligns across 8 bases. The CDR3 has 14 residues. Germline loops: CDR1 SNHLY, CDR2 FYNNEI. V trimming: 4 bases; J trimming: 3 bases; junction bases outside the gene matches: 5. The chain's CDR3 is CASSVIGQGYEQYF. In nucleotides, the CDR3 is TGTGCCAGCAGTGTGATAGGACAGGGCTACGAGCAGTACTTC.

V is TRBV28 and J is TRBJ2-1, with 8 bases lining up with TRBD2. From germline, CDR1 is MDHEN and CDR2 SYDVKM. The junction had 8 bases not matched to a gene; V was cut back by 6 bases and J by 4 bases. CDR3 length equals 15 residues. CDR3 residues: CASSRSGAGYNEQFF. The CDR3 DNA sequence: TGTGCCAGCAGCCGTAGCGGGGCCGGGTACAATGAGCAGTTCTTC.

CDR3 protein: CASSPRREIDRFSVYGYTF. In nucleotides, the CDR3 is TGTGCCAGCAGTCCACGCCGAGAGATTGACAGGTTTTCGGTCTATGGCTACACCTTC. This rearrangement joins TRBV6-4 to TRBJ1-2; D is possibly TRBD1 (6 bases). The V end lost 5 bases, the J end lost 4 bases, and 29 bases lay between the germline ends. The CDR3 consists of 19 residues. CDR1 and CDR2 (germline): MRHNA, SNTAGT.

In this sample, this clonotype turned up a few times. V is TRBV6-1 and J is TRBJ1-4; no firm D call. Trimming pared 11 bases from V and 13 bases from J, leaving 20 bases between. Germline values: CDR1 MNHNS, CDR2 SASEGT. This CDR3 has 12 residues. CDR3 nucleotides: TGTGCCTCCTCAGCGGGCCGAGGGAGACTGTTTTTT. This codes for CASSAGRGRLFF.

The sample holds a few counts of this clonotype. The rearrangement links TRBV7-9 to TRBJ2-2, with D uncertain. Germline CDR1 SEHNR, CDR2 FQNEAQ (reference sequence). The V end was cut by 4 bases, the J end by 8 bases, with 11 bases between. The CDR3 length is 13 residues. Here the CDR3 DNA reads TGTGCCAGCAGCTCTTATGTCGAAGGGGAGCTGTTTTTT. Protein product: CASSSYVEGELFF. The whole variable domain, remainder taken from reference TRBV7-9 and TRBJ2-2, is DTGVSQNPRHKITKRGQNVTFRCDPISEHNRLYWYRQTLGQGPEFLTYFQNEAQLEKSRLLSDRFSAERPKGSFSTLEIQRTEQGDSAMYLCASSSYVEGELFFGEGSRLTVL.

The chain recombines TRBV20-1 with TRBJ2-5, with 9 bases lining up with TRBD2. The junction had 3 bases not matched to a gene; V was cut back by 6 bases and J by 1 base. The CDR3 length is 13 residues. In germline, CDR1 is DFQATT, CDR2 SNEGSKA (reference sequence). The CDR3 DNA follows: TGCAGTGCGAGCGGGGGGAGCCAAGAGACCCAGTACTTC. Residues: CSASGGSQETQYF.

This clonotype has a count of ten or more. This sequence joins TRBV28 and TRBJ2-5; 12 bases are a match to TRBD2. The CDR3 covers 17 residues. CDR1 MDHEN and CDR2 SYDVKM come from the germline V gene. V was clipped by 1 base and J by 5 bases; unmatched bases: 8. The CDR3 coding sequence is TGTGCCAGCAGTTTATCCTTCCGACTAGCGGGAGAGGAGACCCAGTACTTC. Translating gives CASSLSFRLAGEETQYF.

The V call is TRBV19, the J call TRBJ2-7; 9 bases are a match to TRBD1. V shed 2 bases, J shed 6 bases, and the junction held 5 bases outside the gene matches. Germline V gives CDR1 LNHDA, CDR2 SQIVND (reference sequence). CDR3 length: 14 amino acids. CDR3 sequence reads: CASSITGGRGEQYF. As DNA, the CDR3 is TGTGCCAGTAGTATAACAGGGGGCCGAGGCGAGCAGTACTTC. The whole variable domain, filled in from reference TRBV19 and TRBJ2-7, reads DGGITQSPKYLFRKEGQNVTLSCEQNLNHDAMYWYRQDPGQGLRLIYYSQIVNDFQKGDIAEGYSVSREKKESFPLTVTSAQKNPTAFYLCASSITGGRGEQYFGPGTRLTVT.

To note about this clonotype: A much larger clonotype is one base distant, so this may be a read error. V gene TRBV20-1 combines with J gene TRBJ1-1, with 9 bases aligning to TRBD1. Germline CDR1 and CDR2: DFQATT and SNEGSKA (reference sequence). V shed 0 bases, J shed 5 bases, and the junction held 7 bases outside the gene matches. This CDR3 contains 15 residues. The CDR3 coding sequence is TGCAGTGCTAGAGATATCCGACAGGGGGGTACTGAAGCTTTCTTT. It is translated as CSARDIRQGGTEAFF.

This clonotype was found many times. The chain couples TRBV12-3 or TRBV12-4 to TRBJ1-5; tentative D call: TRBD1 (5 bases). This CDR3 is 13 amino acids long. V lost 8 bases and J lost 1, with 9 bases in between. CDR3 protein: CASGTQSNQPQHF. The DNA of the CDR3 is TGTGCCAGCGGGACCCAAAGCAATCAGCCCCAGCATTTT.

At least ten counts were recorded for this clonotype. CDR3 in DNA: TGTGCCAGCACCATATATATGAACACTGAAGCTTTCTTT. Its protein product is CASTIYMNTEAFF. The chain employs TRBV28 and TRBJ1-1; unclear D gene. CDR3 length: 13 residues. Trimming pared 7 bases from V and 0 bases from J, leaving 9 bases between. The germline V gene encodes CDR1 MDHEN and CDR2 SYDVKM. The variable domain in full, completed from reference TRBV28 and TRBJ1-1, reads DVKVTQSSRYLVKRTGEKVFLECVQDMDHENMFWYRQDPGLGLRLIYFSYDVKMKEKGDIPEGYSVSREKKERFSLILESASTNQTSMYLCASTIYMNTEAFFGQGTRLTVV.

This clonotype has ten or more counts. This rearrangement joins TRBV7-9 to TRBJ1-1; TRBD1 aligns across 9 bases. Trimming at V came to 3 bases and at J to 4 bases, leaving 3 bases not matched to a gene. CDR1 is SEHNR and CDR2 is FQNEAQ in the germline V gene (reference sequence). This CDR3 contains 14 residues. The CDR3 loop is CASSFTTGGTEAFF. In nucleotides, the CDR3 is TGTGCCAGCAGCTTTACGACAGGGGGCACTGAAGCTTTCTTT.

This clonotype has just a few counts. This chain joins TRBV28 and TRBJ2-2; D possibly uses TRBD1 or TRBD2 (5 bases each). The CDR3 is 15 residues long. Trimming pared 4 bases from V and 3 bases from J, leaving 12 bases between. Germline CDR1 is MDHEN and CDR2 is SYDVKM. Here the CDR3 DNA reads TGTGCCAGCAGTTCCCCGGGGCGGCACACCGGGGAGCTGTTTTTT. Protein sequence: CASSSPGRHTGELFF. Combining the CDR3 with reference TRBV28 and TRBJ2-2 gives the whole variable domain DVKVTQSSRYLVKRTGEKVFLECVQDMDHENMFWYRQDPGLGLRLIYFSYDVKMKEKGDIPEGYSVSREKKERFSLILESASTNQTSMYLCASSSPGRHTGELFFGEGSRLTVL.

The V gene is TRBV7-2, the J gene TRBJ1-5, with 8 bases identical to TRBD1. The ends lost 2 bases at V and 6 bases at J; junction bases unmatched: 6. Germline V gene data show CDR1 as SGHTA and CDR2 as FQGNSA. The CDR3 spans 15 residues. The CDR3 nucleotides read TGTGCCAGCAGCTTACGGGGTGACAGGGGTCAGCCCCAGCATTTT. Encoded protein: CASSLRGDRGQPQHF.

This clonotype was found many times. This rearrangement joins TRBV2 to TRBJ1-2; 7 bases map to TRBD1. The CDR3 consists of 14 residues. Looked up from germline, CDR1 is SNHLY and CDR2 is FYNNEI. V lost 8 bases, J lost 7 bases, and 13 bases stayed unmatched. The CDR3 reads CASGRGTATGGYTF. In nucleotides, the CDR3 is TGTGCCAGCGGACGGGGGACAGCTACTGGTGGCTACACCTTC.

The chain has TRBV12-3 or TRBV12-4 and TRBJ2-3, with D unclear. This CDR3 is built from 14 residues. Trimming took off 5 bases at V and 1 base at J, with 10 bases between the two ends. Here the CDR3 DNA reads TGTGCCAGCAGTCCTCACACGGGCACAGATACGCAGTATTTT. Translating it yields CASSPHTGTDTQYF.

The chain joins TRBV27 to TRBJ2-3; D gene unclear. CDR1 is MNHEY and CDR2 is SMNVEV in the germline V gene (reference sequence). The CDR3 has 14 amino acids. The V end lost 3 bases, the J end lost 2 bases, and 9 bases lay between the germline ends. CDR3 bases: TGTGCCAGCAGTTTGAATATAAACACAGATACGCAGTATTTT. Residues: CASSLNINTDTQYF.

This clonotype was counted only a few times. The chain joins TRBV27 to TRBJ1-1; D unclear. Germline CDR1 MNHEY, CDR2 SMNVEV (reference sequence). V lost 6 bases and J lost 7, with 9 bases in between. The CDR3 sequence is 11 residues long. DNA for the CDR3: TGTGCCAGCAGCTCTCCTCGTGAAGCTTTCTTT. As protein: CASSSPREAFF.

V and J are TRBV7-9 and TRBJ1-4; D not resolved. The CDR3 totals 13 residues. The ends were cut back, 5 bases at V and 8 bases at J, with 12 bases in the middle. Germline CDR1 is SEHNR and CDR2 is FQNEAQ (reference sequence). This chain's CDR3 is CASSPPGEEKLFF. CDR3 coding DNA: TGTGCCAGCAGCCCTCCCGGGGAAGAAAAACTGTTTTTT.

This clonotype was detected ten times or more. This chain links TRBV5-1 with TRBJ1-1; TRBD1 aligns across 7 bases. Per the germline V gene, CDR1 is SGHRS and CDR2 is YFSETQ. The CDR3 totals 15 residues. J gave up 1 base and V 1 base, and 4 bases lay outside the gene matches. The CDR3 nucleotides are TGCGCCAGCAGCTTGACAGGGGTGGGGAACACTGAAGCTTTCTTT. Translated: CASSLTGVGNTEAFF.

This chain connects TRBV29-1 to TRBJ1-2; D is unclear. Trimming stripped 2 bases from V and 0 bases from J, with 10 bases between. Germline CDR1 reads SQVTM; CDR2 reads ANQGSEA. This CDR3 has 14 amino acids. The DNA for the CDR3 is TGCAGCGTTGAAAGCCGGTTAGCTAACTATGGCTACACCTTC. Translating gives CSVESRLANYGYTF.